Given below is one TCR beta chain in context. As yet, its antigen is unknown. CDR3 length: 14 amino acids. Between the trimmed V and J ends, which lost 2 bases and 1 base, there was a span of 11 bases. CDR1 is GTSNPN, CDR2 SVGIG, per germline (reference sequence). As it was prepared, the TCRbeta library received unique molecular identifiers. TCRdb ran MiXCR on the PCR reads and lists one entry per CDR3 protein. Among 550,000 to 600,000 distinct CDR3 sequences listed, more than 20% were seen once. The record originates from a study of T-cell reconstitution after alpha-beta-depleted transplantation in children. General observations from the study: As was reported, about two months after transplant, alpha-beta T cells came from several hundred expanded graft clones.

The chain carries TRBV30 and TRBJ2-5; weak D call: TRBD1 (6 bases). The sample was PBMCs, mostly from graft donor cells, taken 360 days after TCRalphabeta/CD19-depleted stem cell transplant. The receptor comes from a boy under two years old who had a stem cell transplant for acute myeloid leukemia, so the T cells may come from the graft donor. CDR3 region: CAWSQGQFQETQYF. The CDR3 DNA follows: TGTGCCTGGAGTCAGGGACAATTCCAAGAGACCCAGTACTTC.